This passage covers 21 T cell receptor beta chains from one sample sequenced in a study of read filtering for tumor transcriptome and immune sequencing. Molecular barcoded adaptors covering alpha/delta and beta/gamma chains were used on 400 to 450 ng RNA. TCRdb reanalysed the reads using MiXCR and keeps one entry per CDR3 protein. This sample carries approximately 6,300 distinct CDR3 sequences, around 22% of them seen once, and the ten largest clones take over 40%. Sequenced sample: a population of CD138-negative cells sorted from bone marrow. The receptors originated from a donor at least 40 years old with multiple myeloma.

By sample share, this clonotype is medium-sized. This chain links TRBV15 with TRBJ2-1, with D uncertain. V dropped 0 bases and J dropped 9 bases, with 9 bases sitting between them. The V gene's germline CDR1 is LNHNV and CDR2 YYDKDF (reference sequence). The CDR3 has 13 residues. CDR3 amino acids: CATSRDRTSEQFF. The CDR3 DNA is TGTGCCACCAGCAGAGATCGAACGAGTGAGCAGTTCTTC.

This clonotype occurred many times. CDR3 nucleotide sequence: TGTGCCAGCAGTTTAGGGTTTGGAAACACCATATATTTT. Translation gives CASSLGFGNTIYF. The chain combines TRBV12-3 or TRBV12-4 with TRBJ1-3, with D uncertain. Trimming left V 1 base short and J 3 bases short, with 4 bases between. This CDR3 comprises 13 residues.

This clonotype is labeled medium-sized. This chain uses TRBV7-9 with TRBJ2-7; D is unclear. Deletions cut 0 bases from V and 2 bases from J, with 8 bases between. Germline loops: CDR1 SEHNR, CDR2 FQNEAQ (reference sequence). The CDR3 length is 14 residues. CDR3 sequence: CASSLAAFPYEQYF. The CDR3 DNA is TGTGCCAGCAGCTTAGCGGCGTTCCCCTACGAGCAGTACTTC.

There are many counts of this clonotype. This chain links TRBV20-1 with TRBJ2-7; D is possibly TRBD1 (6 bases). Germline V lookup: CDR1 DFQATT, CDR2 SNEGSKA (reference sequence). V gave up 0 bases and J gave up 1 base, with 19 bases separating them. The CDR3 is made up of 17 amino acids. CDR3 sequence reads: CSARDQGLRALSYEQYF. As DNA, the CDR3 is TGCAGTGCTAGAGATCAGGGGCTTCGGGCGCTGTCCTACGAGCAGTACTTC.

This clonotype was seen repeatedly, ten times or more. The chain links TRBV27 to TRBJ1-5, with 8 positions matching TRBD1. CDR1 is MNHEY, CDR2 SMNVEV, per germline (reference sequence). V trimming: 4 bases; J trimming: 2 bases; junction bases outside the gene matches: 10. The CDR3 totals 17 residues. CDR3 in DNA: TGTGCCAGCAGTTCTTGGCAGGGGGCGATCGGCAATCAGCCCCAGCATTTT. Protein product: CASSSWQGAIGNQPQHF.

Sample share makes this clonotype medium-sized. The chain has TRBV7-9 and TRBJ2-7, with 8 bases fitting TRBD2. Unmatched junction bases numbered 1, after V lost 6 bases and J lost 6 bases. The CDR3 consists of 11 residues. CDR1 is SEHNR and CDR2 is FQNEAQ in the germline V gene (reference sequence). As DNA, the CDR3 is TGTGCCAGCAGGCGGGGGGCCGAGCAGTACTTC. Protein: CASRRGAEQYF.

This clonotype is labeled as large. V gene TRBV12-5 combines with J gene TRBJ2-1, with 8 bases matching TRBD2. Germline CDR1 is LGHNT and CDR2 is FRNRAP. This CDR3 region has 13 residues. The junction had 8 bases not matched to a gene; V was cut back by 6 bases and J by 10 bases. The CDR3 DNA reads TGTGCTAGTGGCACCTTTGCGGGAGGAGAGCAGTTCTTC. It translates to CASGTFAGGEQFF.

The chain couples TRBV20-1 to TRBJ2-7, with TRBD2 identical over 7 bases. Germline CDR1 is DFQATT and CDR2 is SNEGSKA (reference sequence). Trimming took 6 bases from V and 3 from J; bases not matched to a gene: 5. CDR3 length: 12 residues. CDR3 DNA: TGCAGTGCGCGGGACTATATCTACGAGCAGTACTTC. This gives the protein CSARDYIYEQYF.

This clonotype was seen more than once but under ten times. The chain has TRBV23-1 and TRBJ1-3, with TRBD1 as a possible D gene (5 bases). TRBV23-1 has ORF status, its function being uncertain. This CDR3 has 15 amino acids. The V end lost 4 bases, the J end lost 2 bases, and 12 bases lay between the germline ends. CDR3 coding DNA: TGCGCCAGCAGTCGCGGGGGATCAGCTGGAAACACCATATATTTT. Its protein is CASSRGGSAGNTIYF.

Comment on this clonotype: The germline gene is not matched at one end of the junction; a read error may be the cause. The chain is built from TRBV4-2 and TRBJ2-6; D might be TRBD1 (6 bases). Looked up from germline, CDR1 is LGHNA and CDR2 is YNFKEQ. The CDR3 consists of 17 residues. The CDR3 protein is CASSHNYRAIGADVLTF. The CDR3 DNA follows: TGTGCCAGCAGCCATAACTACAGGGCCATTGGGGCCGACGTCCTGACTTTC.

This clonotype showed up many times. The chain carries TRBV6-2 or TRBV6-3 and TRBJ2-1, with D perhaps given as TRBD1 or TRBD2 (5 bases each). V was shortened by 4 bases and J by 5 bases, with 12 bases between the two germline ends. Germline CDR1 reads MNHEY; CDR2 reads SVGEGT. The CDR3 is 14 residues long. This chain's CDR3 is CASSFAVGDNEQFF. CDR3 sequence (DNA): TGTGCCAGCAGTTTCGCGGTGGGGGACAATGAGCAGTTCTTC.

This clonotype was counted at least ten times. The chain recombines TRBV3-1 with TRBJ2-3, with 11 bases lining up with TRBD2. Germline values: CDR1 LGHDT, CDR2 YNNKEL (reference sequence). The trim removed 4 bases at V and 7 bases at J, leaving 10 bases unmatched. This CDR3 spans 16 amino acids. The CDR3: CASSPLRLAGSNTQYF. For the CDR3, the DNA is TGTGCCAGCAGCCCTTTAAGACTAGCGGGGAGTAATACGCAGTATTTT.

This clonotype is classed as medium-sized. CDR3 DNA sequence: TGCAGTGCTTCCCCAATCGGGTGGCGGGAGATTGACAATGAGCAGTTCTTC. Its translation: CSASPIGWREIDNEQFF. The chain has TRBV20-1 and TRBJ2-1; 7 nucleotides match TRBD2. CDR1 and CDR2 (germline): DFQATT, SNEGSKA (reference sequence). V lost 5 bases and J lost 5; bases outside the gene matches: 18. The CDR3 runs to 17 residues.

In its sample, this clonotype was seen many times. The J gene is TRBJ2-7, the V gene TRBV4-3, with 11 positions matching TRBD2. V dropped 0 bases and J dropped 3; count of bases not matched to a gene: 1. CDR1 is LGHNA, CDR2 YSLEER, per germline. The CDR3 is 15 residues long. The CDR3 loop is CASSQETSGNYEQYF. The DNA for the CDR3 is TGCGCCAGCAGCCAAGAGACTAGCGGGAACTACGAGCAGTACTTC.

This clonotype was recorded at least ten times. This chain uses TRBV2 with TRBJ2-3, with D tentatively TRBD2 (6 bases). The CDR3 contains 13 residues. Trimming removed 7 bases at V and 5 bases at J, with 13 bases between. Germline-derived CDR1 and CDR2 are SNHLY and FYNNEI. CDR3 nucleotides: TGTGCCAGCACGGGGGAAGCGGGAGATACGCAGTATTTT. This gives the protein CASTGEAGDTQYF.

This clonotype was seen at least ten times. This rearrangement joins TRBV2 to TRBJ1-5; perhaps TRBD1 as D (6 bases). V was shortened by 3 bases and J by 1 base, with 10 bases between the two germline ends. Per germline, CDR1 SNHLY and CDR2 FYNNEI. CDR3 length equals 15 residues. In nucleotides, the CDR3 is TGTGCCAGCAGTGAGGGGGGGCAGAGCAATCAGCCCCAGCATTTT. The encoded protein is CASSEGGQSNQPQHF.

This clonotype was observed at least ten times. The V call is TRBV11-1, the J call TRBJ2-7; 7 bases agree with TRBD1. The CDR3 has 15 amino acids. Looked up from germline, CDR1 is SGHAT and CDR2 is FQDESV (reference sequence). The V and J ends lost 4 bases and 0 bases, in that order; junction bases with no gene match: 6. CDR3 sequence (DNA): TGTGCCAGCAGCTCGTGGGGACAGACCTCCTACGAGCAGTACTTC. The encoded protein is CASSSWGQTSYEQYF.

This clonotype was observed many times. The chain has TRBV7-9 and TRBJ1-4; D is uncertain. CDR3 length: 17 amino acids. Germline CDR1 and CDR2: SEHNR and FQNEAQ (reference sequence). V lost 1 base, J lost 2 bases, and 14 bases lay in between. The CDR3 nucleotides are TGTGCCAGCAGCTTAGATTTGGGATTCGAGACTAATGAAAAACTGTTTTTT. It encodes CASSLDLGFETNEKLFF.

In this sample, this clonotype turned up many times. V gene TRBV9 combines with J gene TRBJ1-1; D not resolved. There are 14 residues in the CDR3. V was clipped by 2 bases and J by 0 bases, with 8 bases between them. Per germline, CDR1 SGDLS and CDR2 YYNGEE. The CDR3 DNA follows: TGTGCCAGCAGCGTCGGGGAGTTGAACACTGAAGCTTTCTTT. It specifies CASSVGELNTEAFF.

Many counts were recorded for this clonotype. J is TRBJ2-2 and V is TRBV4-2; D gene ambiguous. The germline V gene has CDR1 LGHNA and CDR2 YNFKEQ. There are 16 residues in the CDR3. Trimming removed 0 bases at V and 0 bases at J, with 8 bases between. CDR3 sequence reads: CASSQEVSTNTGELFF. For the CDR3, the DNA is TGTGCCAGCAGCCAAGAAGTGTCCACGAACACCGGGGAGCTGTTTTTT.

This clonotype was detected many times. This sequence joins TRBV29-1 and TRBJ1-2; 7 bases align to TRBD1. This CDR3 comprises 12 residues. Germline V lookup: CDR1 SQVTM, CDR2 ANQGSEA. V lost 3 bases, J lost 4 bases, and 2 bases stayed unmatched. This chain's CDR3 is CSVDRTGYGYTF. In nucleotides, the CDR3 is TGCAGCGTTGACAGGACAGGCTATGGCTACACCTTC.